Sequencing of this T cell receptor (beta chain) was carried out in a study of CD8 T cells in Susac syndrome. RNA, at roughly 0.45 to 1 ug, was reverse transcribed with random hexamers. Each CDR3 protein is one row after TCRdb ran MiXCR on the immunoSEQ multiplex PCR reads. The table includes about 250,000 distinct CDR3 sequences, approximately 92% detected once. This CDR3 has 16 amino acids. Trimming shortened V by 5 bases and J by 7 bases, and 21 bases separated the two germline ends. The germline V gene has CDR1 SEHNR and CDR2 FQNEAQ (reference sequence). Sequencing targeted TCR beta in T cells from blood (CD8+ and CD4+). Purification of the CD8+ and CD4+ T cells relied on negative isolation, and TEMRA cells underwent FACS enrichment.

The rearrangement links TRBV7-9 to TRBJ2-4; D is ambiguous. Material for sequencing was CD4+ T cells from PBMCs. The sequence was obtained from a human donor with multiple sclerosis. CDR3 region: CASSQGPNSPRNIQYF. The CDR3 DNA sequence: TGTGCCAGCAGCCAAGGACCGAACTCCCCCCGGAACATTCAGTACTTC.